Below are 27 T cell receptor beta chains sequenced from a single sample in a study of regulatory T cells in long-lasting Graves disease. Construction of TCR beta libraries relied on iRepertoire HTBI primers and on Arm-PCR targeting CDR3 regions. MiXCR, run by TCRdb on the multiplex PCR reads, gives a single entry per CDR3 protein. The sample includes 400,000 to 550,000 distinct CDR3 sequences, 15% of them seen just once. Time point meaning: newly diagnosed GD, antithyroid drugs for less than 3 months. Preparation of the TCR library used RNA extracted from PBMCs. The sample was also linked to a second study, of T cells in Graves' hyperthyroidism and ophthalmopathy.

The source was peripheral blood mononuclear cells (PBMCs), collected at new diagnosis, from a patient treated with antithyroid drugs. All receptors derive from a woman aged 30 to 39 with Graves disease.

CDR3 residues: CASSQDQLQQPQHF. In nucleotides, the CDR3 is TGCGCCAGCAGCCAAGATCAGTTACAGCAGCCCCAGCATTTT. The rearrangement uses TRBV4-1 and TRBJ1-5, with D uncertain. The germline V and J ends were trimmed by 0 bases and 7 bases, with 10 bases remaining between them. This CDR3 region has 14 residues. Germline V lookup: CDR1 MGHRA, CDR2 YSYEKL.

This clonotype was detected ten times or more. The rearrangement joins TRBV12-3 or TRBV12-4 to TRBJ2-3; 13 nucleotides match TRBD2. The CDR3 extends over 15 amino acids. J gave up 2 bases and V 10 bases, and 6 bases lay outside the gene matches. The CDR3 protein is CATRTSGSLTDTQYF. The DNA for the CDR3 is TGTGCCACCCGGACTAGCGGGAGCCTCACAGATACGCAGTATTTT.

The rearrangement joins TRBV5-1 to TRBJ2-1, with D maybe TRBD2 (5 bases). Trimming took off 0 bases at V and 5 bases at J, with 12 bases between the two ends. Per the germline V gene, CDR1 is SGHRS and CDR2 is YFSETQ. The CDR3 extends over 15 amino acids. CDR3 loop: CASSLGSAGNNEQFF. For the CDR3, the DNA is TGCGCCAGCAGCTTGGGTTCGGCCGGGAACAATGAGCAGTTCTTC.

This clonotype was seen at least ten times. The rearrangement uses TRBV7-2 and TRBJ1-1, with TRBD1 matching over 7 bases. With 4 bases clipped from V and 0 bases from J, the junction kept 5 bases outside the gene matches. Germline V gene lookup returns CDR1 SGHTA and CDR2 FQGNSA. This CDR3 region has 15 residues. The CDR3 sequence is CASSSGTVLNTEAFF. In DNA, the CDR3 is TGTGCCAGCAGCTCAGGGACAGTTTTGAACACTGAAGCTTTCTTT.

This clonotype was picked up many times. The rearrangement links TRBV12-3 or TRBV12-4 to TRBJ1-2, with D possibly TRBD1 on 5 matching bases. CDR3 length: 13 residues. V lost 3 bases, J lost 3 bases, and 8 bases lay in between. CDR3 sequence: CASSFDSYYGYTF. CDR3 bases: TGTGCCAGCAGTTTCGACAGCTACTATGGCTACACCTTC.

This clonotype appeared a few times. V usage is TRBV29-1 and J usage is TRBJ1-2; no definite D call. CDR1 SQVTM and CDR2 ANQGSEA come from the germline V gene. The CDR3 has 12 residues. V was trimmed by 4 bases and J by 6 bases, leaving 12 bases between them. The CDR3 spells CSVAGPIDGYTF. In nucleotides, the CDR3 is TGCAGCGTTGCCGGGCCGATAGATGGCTACACCTTC.

This clonotype was found many times. The chain couples TRBV7-6 to TRBJ1-1; D remains ambiguous. Per the germline V gene, CDR1 is SGHVS and CDR2 is FNYEAQ. This CDR3 region has 13 residues. Trimming cost V 3 bases and J 3 bases, with 8 bases left between them. CDR3 sequence: CASSLGAYTEAFF. CDR3 nucleotides: TGTGCCAGCAGCTTGGGAGCATACACTGAAGCTTTCTTT.

This clonotype turned up a few times. The chain combines TRBV10-3 with TRBJ2-5; weak D call: TRBD1 (5 bases). Trimming pared 3 bases from V and 1 base from J, leaving 9 bases between. There are 14 residues in the CDR3. Germline-derived CDR1 and CDR2 are ENHRY and SYGVKD. The CDR3 DNA reads TGTGCCATCAGTGAAGGGGAACTCCAAGAGACCCAGTACTTC. Its translation is CAISEGELQETQYF.

There are a few counts of this clonotype. The DNA for the CDR3 is TGTGCCAGCAGCTTGATGACTGCCGATACGCAGTATTTT. It encodes CASSLMTADTQYF. The V gene is TRBV7-9, the J gene TRBJ2-3; no clear D. The germline V gene has CDR1 SEHNR and CDR2 FQNEAQ (reference sequence). There are 13 residues in the CDR3. The V gene lost 3 bases and the J gene lost 6 bases, with 10 bases spanning the gap.

This clonotype was counted at least ten times. V usage is TRBV12-3 or TRBV12-4 and J usage is TRBJ1-5; the D is unclear. This CDR3 has 12 amino acids. With 2 bases removed from V and 5 bases from J, the gap between germline ends came to 4 bases. The CDR3 here is CASSLQDQPQHF. In nucleotides, the CDR3 is TGTGCCAGCAGTTTACAGGATCAGCCCCAGCATTTT.

The sample holds a few counts of this clonotype. The chain is built from TRBV6-1 and TRBJ1-1; TRBD1 might be the D (6 bases). The CDR3 has 15 amino acids. V gave up 8 bases and J gave up 1 base, with 17 bases separating them. Germline loops: CDR1 MNHNS, CDR2 SASEGT. CDR3 sequence reads: CASHHLGQTNTEAFF. The CDR3 nucleotides are TGTGCCAGCCACCACTTAGGACAGACGAACACTGAAGCTTTCTTT.

This clonotype was found many times. The V call is TRBV18, the J call TRBJ1-2; no clear D gene. This CDR3 has 14 amino acids. V was shortened by 1 base and J by 4 bases, with 10 bases between the two germline ends. From germline, CDR1 is KGHSH and CDR2 LQKENI. CDR3 in amino acids: CASSPQERIYGYTF. In nucleotides, the CDR3 is TGTGCCAGCTCACCACAGGAACGGATCTATGGCTACACCTTC.

This clonotype was counted a few times. This rearrangement joins TRBV12-3 or TRBV12-4 to TRBJ2-1; 14 nucleotides agree with TRBD2. V lost 6 bases and J lost 8; bases outside the gene matches: 12. The CDR3 sequence is 17 residues long. The CDR3 DNA follows: TGTGCCAGCAGCCCGACTAGCGGGAGGGCTTTCGGCGATGAGCAGTTCTTC. Its protein is CASSPTSGRAFGDEQFF.

This chain links TRBV24-1 with TRBJ2-1, with TRBD2 matching over 13 bases. Germline CDR1 is KGHDR and CDR2 is SFDVKD. The V segment lost 2 bases and the J segment 5 bases; nucleotides outside the gene matches: 2. The CDR3 is 16 amino acids. Written as DNA, the CDR3 is TGTGCCACCAGTGATTGGACTAGCGGGAGTAACAATGAGCAGTTCTTC. Amino acid sequence: CATSDWTSGSNNEQFF.

This clonotype was found many times. V and J are TRBV28 and TRBJ2-5; D is undetermined. V was shortened by 8 bases and J by 4 bases, with 20 bases between the two germline ends. The V gene's germline CDR1 is MDHEN and CDR2 SYDVKM. The CDR3 has 15 residues. CDR3 bases: TGTGCCAGCGGCTCACCTTGGTCAGGCGGAGAGACCCAGTACTTC. Translating it yields CASGSPWSGGETQYF.

This chain joins TRBV12-3 or TRBV12-4 and TRBJ2-3; 13 positions match TRBD2. V lost 5 bases, J lost 2 bases, and 7 bases stayed unmatched. This CDR3 spans 17 amino acids. The CDR3 loop is CASSGRGTSGTTDTQYF. CDR3 coding DNA: TGTGCCAGCAGTGGGCGAGGGACTAGCGGGACCACAGATACGCAGTATTTT.

This clonotype was seen at least ten times. V and J are TRBV28 and TRBJ2-1, with no clear D. The CDR3 loop spans 17 amino acids. The V gene lost 1 base and the J gene lost 0 bases, with 13 bases spanning the gap. Germline V gene sequence: CDR1 MDHEN, CDR2 SYDVKM. CDR3 residues: CASSLSPRTISYNEQFF. CDR3 DNA: TGTGCCAGCAGTTTATCCCCGAGGACCATCTCCTACAATGAGCAGTTCTTC.

The V call is TRBV11-2, the J call TRBJ2-3; TRBD1 or TRBD2 may be the D gene (5 bases each). This CDR3 spans 20 amino acids. Germline V gene lookup returns CDR1 SGHAT and CDR2 FQNNGV. The germline V and J ends were trimmed by 8 bases and 0 bases, with 30 bases remaining between them. CDR3 DNA: TGTGCCAGCTCACCGCCTACGGGGCCTCACCCCACCCATAGCACAGATACGCAGTATTTT. Its translation: CASSPPTGPHPTHSTDTQYF.

There are a few counts of this clonotype. This chain links TRBV11-2 with TRBJ1-5; maybe TRBD1 (5 bases). CDR3 length: 15 residues. V was shortened by 1 base and J by 10 bases, with 17 bases between the two germline ends. The V gene's germline CDR1 is SGHAT and CDR2 FQNNGV. CDR3 in amino acids: CASSLGIARGGPQHF. In nucleotides, the CDR3 is TGTGCCAGCAGCTTAGGAATAGCCCGGGGCGGACCCCAGCATTTT.

This clonotype was counted many times. The rearrangement uses TRBV7-3 and TRBJ2-1; TRBD1 is a possible D gene (5 bases). CDR1 is SGHTA, CDR2 FQGTGA, per germline. This CDR3 has 15 amino acids. V dropped 6 bases and J dropped 0 bases, with 12 bases sitting between them. CDR3 residues: CASSPDRNSYNEQFF. CDR3 nucleotide sequence: TGTGCCAGCAGTCCCGACAGAAACTCCTACAATGAGCAGTTCTTC.

The chain's CDR3 is CASSAPRQGGPYEQYF. The CDR3 coding sequence is TGTGCCAGCAGTGCTCCCCGCCAGGGAGGTCCCTACGAGCAGTACTTC. This rearrangement joins TRBV25-1 to TRBJ2-7; a possible D gene is TRBD2 (6 bases). Germline V gives CDR1 MGHDK, CDR2 SYGVNS. This CDR3 is 16 amino acids long. V lost 4 bases, J lost 2 bases, and 18 bases lay in between.

This clonotype appeared many times. V usage is TRBV5-1 and J usage is TRBJ2-1, with unresolved D. CDR1 and CDR2 (germline): SGHRS, YFSETQ. This CDR3 has 12 residues. V lost 3 bases, J lost 9 bases, and 10 bases lay in between. CDR3 loop: CASSYVVSEQFF. In DNA, the CDR3 is TGCGCCAGCAGCTACGTTGTGAGTGAGCAGTTCTTC.

V is TRBV10-3 and J is TRBJ2-7; a possible D gene is TRBD2 (6 bases). This CDR3 comprises 14 residues. V was shortened by 7 bases and J by 3 bases, with 16 bases between the two germline ends. The germline gives CDR1 ENHRY, CDR2 SYGVKD. Written as DNA, the CDR3 is TGTGCCATCAAGGGACTTACCGGGAGCTACGAGCAGTACTTC. It specifies CAIKGLTGSYEQYF.

This clonotype has only a few counts. The CDR3 DNA sequence: TGCGCCAGCAGCTTACAACAGGGGGTTGGCAATCAGCCCCAGCATTTT. This codes for CASSLQQGVGNQPQHF. V usage is TRBV4-1 and J usage is TRBJ1-5; 8 nucleotides match TRBD1. CDR1 MGHRA and CDR2 YSYEKL come from the germline V gene. The CDR3 contains 16 residues. V lost 5 bases, J lost 2 bases, and 8 bases stayed unmatched.

This clonotype was seen ten or more times. This chain links TRBV7-3 with TRBJ2-1; D perhaps matches TRBD1 (6 bases). Germline CDR1 is SGHTA and CDR2 is FQGTGA. The CDR3 has 13 residues. V was cut by 5 bases and J by 10 bases, with 15 bases left in between. CDR3 amino acids: CASSPGQGTEQFF. The CDR3 nucleotides are TGTGCCAGCAGCCCTGGCCAGGGGACCGAGCAGTTCTTC.

This clonotype was picked up many times. The gene calls are TRBV7-3 and TRBJ2-3; the match to TRBD2 covers 7 bases. This CDR3 is 17 amino acids long. Germline V gene lookup returns CDR1 SGHTA and CDR2 FQGTGA. The trim removed 5 bases at V and 0 bases at J, leaving 11 bases unmatched. CDR3 residues: CASSQKAGAMSTDTQYF. Here the CDR3 DNA reads TGTGCCAGCAGCCAAAAGGCGGGAGCGATGAGCACAGATACGCAGTATTTT.

In this sample, this clonotype turned up a few times. V is TRBV9 and J is TRBJ2-1, with 9 bases fitting TRBD2. Germline-derived CDR1 and CDR2 are SGDLS and YYNGEE. The CDR3 runs 20 residues. V lost 4 bases and J lost 0; bases outside the gene matches: 17. DNA for the CDR3: TGTGCCAGCAGCCCCCGTAGGTTACTAGCGGGTCACAGCTCCTACAATGAGCAGTTCTTC. Translated: CASSPRRLLAGHSSYNEQFF.